A single sample gave rise to the 21 T cell receptor beta chains below, sequenced in a study of vaccination effects on CD4 cells after COVID-19. Antigens for these TCRs are unknown. Data came from immunoSEQ multiplex PCR; TCRdb stores just in-frame clones and leaves some out. The sample shows tens of thousands of clones, 80% of them seen only once. Ahead of sequencing, the ViraFEST assay grew antigen-specific CD4+ T cells using viral peptide pools. Investigators separated out CD4+ T cells once about eleven days of culture had passed. This material consisted of CD4+ T cells from PBMCs cultured with HCoV-229E spike peptides, taken before COVID-19 vaccination. Every receptor here comes from a human donor who received a COVID-19 vaccine.

The V and J genes are TRBV28 and TRBJ2-1; D is unclear. V lost 7 bases to trimming and J lost 6 bases, with 19 bases between them. Germline CDR1 reads MDHEN; CDR2 reads SYDVKM. The CDR3 contains 15 residues. In nucleotides, the CDR3 is TGTGCCAGCACCTTAGGATTTGGCAATCGCAATGAGCAGTTCTTC. As protein: CASTLGFGNRNEQFF.

The chain carries TRBV4-1 and TRBJ1-1; no clear D. V lost 0 bases to trimming and J lost 1 base, with 6 bases between them. The CDR3 contains 14 residues. Germline assignment: CDR1 MGHRA and CDR2 YSYEKL. CDR3 DNA sequence: TGCGCCAGCAGCCAAGAAAACAGGAACACTGAAGCTTTCTTT. This encodes CASSQENRNTEAFF.

V and J are TRBV6-5 and TRBJ2-7, with D unresolved. This CDR3 region has 13 residues. The V gene's germline CDR1 is MNHEY and CDR2 SVGAGI. The ends were cut back, 0 bases at V and 6 bases at J, with 9 bases in the middle. The CDR3 DNA reads as TGTGCCAGCAGTTACTCTCGAGGCACCGAGCAGTACGTC. This gives the protein CASSYSRGTEQYV.

This clone is a singleton in its sample. The genes are TRBV4-1 and TRBJ2-2; 7 nucleotides match TRBD2. The V gene end was trimmed by 2 bases and the J gene end by 0 bases; junction bases not matched to a gene: 3. The CDR3 is 16 amino acids. Germline lookup yields CDR1 MGHRA and CDR2 YSYEKL. The CDR3 loop reads CASSQTRGANTGELFF. The CDR3 DNA follows: TGCGCCAGCAGCCAAACCCGGGGGGCGAACACCGGGGAGCTGTTTTTT.

The V gene is TRBV7-8, the J gene TRBJ2-7; D not resolved. The CDR3 covers 13 residues. V was shortened by 2 bases and J by 2 bases, with 7 bases between the two germline ends. The germline V gene encodes CDR1 SGHVS and CDR2 FQNEAQ. This CDR3 reads CASSLREAYEQYV. In nucleotides, the CDR3 is TGTGCCAGCAGCTTACGAGAGGCCTACGAGCAGTACGTC.

The V and J genes are TRBV12-3 or TRBV12-4 and TRBJ2-7; D remains ambiguous. V lost 4 bases and J lost 6, with 13 bases in between. This CDR3 spans 13 amino acids. The CDR3 DNA is TGTGCCAGCAGTTACACTAAGGGTTCCGAGCAGTACGTC. Translation: CASSYTKGSEQYV.

V is TRBV10-1 and J is TRBJ1-5, with TRBD1 matching over 7 bases. V shed 3 bases, J shed 6 bases, and the junction held 5 bases outside the gene matches. Germline loops: CDR1 WNHNN, CDR2 SYGVQD (reference sequence). This CDR3 contains 14 residues. The CDR3 loop reads CASSDQGVGQPQHF. The CDR3 DNA follows: TGCGCCAGCAGTGACCAGGGGGTAGGTCAGCCCCAGCATTTT.

The chain combines TRBV20-1 with TRBJ1-2; D might be TRBD1 (5 bases). The CDR3 extends over 13 amino acids. Per germline, CDR1 DFQATT and CDR2 SNEGSKA (reference sequence). V was pared by 3 bases and J by 2 bases, with 10 bases between. CDR3 nucleotides: TGCAGTGCTAGTCAGGGAGCCAACTATGGCTACACCTTC. This gives the protein CSASQGANYGYTF.

This chain joins TRBV5-1 and TRBJ1-1, with D uncertain. The V and J ends lost 0 bases and 2 bases respectively, with 14 bases between them. From germline, CDR1 is SGHRS and CDR2 YFSETQ. This CDR3 has 16 residues. The CDR3 sequence is CASSLAVGVGNTEAFF. CDR3 sequence (DNA): TGCGCCAGCAGCTTGGCCGTTGGGGTTGGCAACACTGAAGCTTTCTTT.

This clone was counted only a few times. This sequence joins TRBV3-1 (or the pseudogene TRBV3-2) and TRBJ1-2; 8 nucleotides align to TRBD1. Germline assignment: CDR1 LGHDT and CDR2 YNNKEL (reference sequence). The junction had 8 bases not matched to a gene; V was cut back by 4 bases and J by 7 bases. The CDR3 loop spans 14 amino acids. CDR3 region: CASSRGQGDIGYTF. The CDR3 region has the DNA TGTGCCAGCAGCCGAGGACAGGGCGACATTGGCTACACCTTC.

The J gene is TRBJ2-1, the V gene TRBV6-2 or TRBV6-3; D uncertain. The CDR3 is 12 amino acids. In germline, CDR1 is MNHEY, CDR2 SVGEGT. With 3 bases removed from V and 4 bases from J, the gap between germline ends came to 4 bases. The CDR3, as DNA: TGTGCCAGCAGTTATCAGTACAATGAGCAGTTCTTC. Its protein is CASSYQYNEQFF.

The CDR3 nucleotides are TGTGCCACCAGCGCTAGCGGGGGGATGCGCGAGACCCAGTACTTC. It encodes CATSASGGMRETQYF. The rearrangement joins TRBV24-1 to TRBJ2-5; 11 bases fit TRBD2. CDR1 and CDR2 (germline): KGHDR, SFDVKD. The trim removed 7 bases at V and 5 bases at J, leaving 8 bases unmatched. The CDR3 loop spans 15 amino acids.

This clone was seen once. The chain uses TRBV11-3 and TRBJ2-3; 7 nucleotides match TRBD2. CDR1 is SGHNT, CDR2 YENEEA, per germline. Trimming removed 1 base from V and 5 bases from J; junction bases left unmatched: 6. The CDR3 consists of 15 residues. CDR3 amino acids: CASSLGPERGDTQYF. The CDR3 DNA sequence: TGTGCCAGCAGCTTAGGTCCAGAGCGGGGAGATACGCAGTATTTT.

This chain joins TRBV2 and TRBJ2-5; D might be TRBD2 (5 bases). This CDR3 has 15 amino acids. CDR1 and CDR2 (germline): SNHLY, FYNNEI. V shed 6 bases and J shed 7 bases, with 21 bases lying between them. Here the CDR3 reads CASRGTTGGEGTQYF. The CDR3 bases are TGTGCCAGCAGGGGAACCACTGGAGGCGAGGGGACCCAGTACTTC.

V is TRBV2 and J is TRBJ1-2; 7 bases line up with TRBD1. Germline V gene lookup returns CDR1 SNHLY and CDR2 FYNNEI. V trimming: 5 bases; J trimming: 4 bases; junction bases outside the gene matches: 4. The CDR3 loop spans 13 amino acids. CDR3 loop: CASSMTGIYGYTF. The CDR3 coding sequence is TGTGCCAGCAGTATGACAGGGATCTATGGCTACACCTTC.

The chain carries TRBV6-4 and TRBJ1-1, with D uncertain. CDR3 length: 13 amino acids. V was clipped by 6 bases and J by 4 bases, with 12 bases between them. The germline gives CDR1 MRHNA, CDR2 SNTAGT. In nucleotides, the CDR3 is TGTGCCAGCAGAAAGAATGTTGGCACTGAAGCTTTCTTT. Protein: CASRKNVGTEAFF.

This chain connects TRBV2 to TRBJ2-7; no clear D. The germline CDR1 and CDR2 sequences are SNHLY and FYNNEI. This CDR3 has 14 residues. Trimming shortened V by 4 bases and J by 5 bases, and 15 bases separated the two germline ends. CDR3 sequence: CASSGSLLRDEQYV. The CDR3 DNA reads TGTGCCAGCAGTGGGTCATTACTTAGGGACGAGCAGTACGTC.

This clone was seen just once. V and J are TRBV23-1 and TRBJ1-1; D gene unclear. TRBV23-1 belongs to the ORF category, with a function that is uncertain. The CDR3 contains 14 residues. V was shortened by 7 bases and J by 3 bases, with 15 bases between the two germline ends. CDR3 in amino acids: CASNFNIGYTEAFF. The CDR3 bases are TGCGCCAGCAACTTTAACATTGGATACACTGAAGCTTTCTTT.

This clone was detected only a few times. V gene TRBV2 combines with J gene TRBJ1-5, with TRBD1 identical over 10 bases. The germline V gene encodes CDR1 SNHLY and CDR2 FYNNEI. The CDR3 has 17 residues. J was trimmed by 2 bases and V by 5 bases; bases with no gene match: 9. CDR3 residues: CASSPTGGSSGNQPQHF. The CDR3 region has the DNA TGTGCCAGCAGTCCGACAGGGGGCAGTTCGGGCAATCAGCCCCAGCATTTT.

V usage is TRBV7-9 and J usage is TRBJ2-1; 8 nucleotides align to TRBD1. With 1 base clipped from V and 6 bases from J, the junction kept 5 bases outside the gene matches. The CDR3 totals 15 residues. Germline V gives CDR1 SEHNR, CDR2 FQNEAQ (reference sequence). The CDR3 here is CASSLEAGGINEQFF. The CDR3 coding sequence is TGTGCCAGCAGCTTAGAGGCAGGGGGCATCAATGAGCAGTTCTTC.

This clone was seen only a few times. This chain uses TRBV10-2 with TRBJ1-5, with D perhaps matching TRBD1 (6 bases). The CDR3 loop spans 13 amino acids. Trimming took 2 bases from V and 7 from J, leaving 9 bases between them. Germline loops: CDR1 WSHSY, CDR2 SAAADI. The CDR3 here is CASSEGRGQPQHF. Written as DNA, the CDR3 is TGCGCCAGCAGTGAGGGGAGGGGGCAGCCCCAGCATTTT.